This T cell receptor (beta chain) was observed in a study of blood T cell repertoires in COVID-19. Looking at the study overall: The origin of the acute and convalescent COVID-19 samples was the United States, Italy and Spain.

Clones were sequenced by immunoSEQ multiplex PCR, and TCRdb holds only the in-frame ones, with some missing. Among approximately 230,000 clones listed, about 87% were seen once. The sequence came from a woman between 25 and 40 years old with COVID-19, enrolled during active disease. Source material: peripheral blood.

The CDR3, as DNA: TGTGCCAGCAGCCCAGGGGTAGGTCGCGCAGATACGCAGTATTTT. This gives the protein CASSPGVGRADTQYF. This rearrangement joins TRBV7-8 to TRBJ2-3, with a tentative D call TRBD1 (6 bases). V lost 5 bases and J lost 4, with 16 bases in between. CDR3 length equals 15 residues. CDR1 SGHVS and CDR2 FQNEAQ come from the germline V gene.